What follows describes a single T cell receptor beta chain. A read error is possible here, since a much larger clone lies one base away. The source of the sample is a study of CDR3 diversity in severe acne. TCRdb used MiXCR to reprocess the PCR reads, holding one entry per CDR3 protein. The sample lists under 100,000 distinct CDR3 sequences, roughly 52% occurring once. This CDR3 comprises 15 residues. CDR1 is MNHEY, CDR2 SVGAGI, per germline. The chain combines TRBV6-5 with TRBJ2-7; the match to TRBD2 covers 7 bases. Sequencing input: blood. The origin of this receptor is a male donor in good health, serving as a control. CDR3 nucleotides: TGTGTCAGCAGTGTAGCGGGCGGCCTTCCCTACGAGCAGTACTTC. Its protein product is CVSSVAGGLPYEQYF.